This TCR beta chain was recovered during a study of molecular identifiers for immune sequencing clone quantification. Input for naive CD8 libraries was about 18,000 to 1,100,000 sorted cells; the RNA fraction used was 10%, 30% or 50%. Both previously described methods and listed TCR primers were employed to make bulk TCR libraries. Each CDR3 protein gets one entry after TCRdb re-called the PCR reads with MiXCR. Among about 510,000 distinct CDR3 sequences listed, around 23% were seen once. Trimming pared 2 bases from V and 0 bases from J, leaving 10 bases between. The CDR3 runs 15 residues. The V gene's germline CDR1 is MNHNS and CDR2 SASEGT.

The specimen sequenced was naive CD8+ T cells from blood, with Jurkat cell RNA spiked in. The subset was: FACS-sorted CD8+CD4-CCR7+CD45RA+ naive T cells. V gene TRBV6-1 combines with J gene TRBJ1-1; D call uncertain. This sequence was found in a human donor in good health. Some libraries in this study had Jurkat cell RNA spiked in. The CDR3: CASSEKSLLNTEAFF. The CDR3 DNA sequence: TGTGCCAGCAGTGAAAAATCTCTATTGAACACTGAAGCTTTCTTT.